The 10 T cell receptor beta chains given below trace back to one sample, sequenced in a study of CD8+ T cells in alopecia areata. As for treatment: oral pan-JAK inhibitor, 5-10 mg twice daily. Extracted RNA was reverse transcribed, and the resulting cDNA served as sequencing template. The table came from immunoSEQ multiplex PCR; TCRdb's copy has only in-frame clones and leaves some out. The data show 110,000 to 150,000 clones, about 59% seen once. Sequenced here: CD8+ T cells sorted from blood, sampled at week 4, from a patient treated with tofacitinib. All receptors derive from a human donor with alopecia areata.

The rearrangement joins TRBV7-9 to TRBJ2-1; D gene ambiguous. The V end was cut by 5 bases, the J end by 7 bases, with 9 bases between. The CDR3 is 12 amino acids. Germline V gene lookup returns CDR1 SEHNR and CDR2 FQNEAQ (reference sequence). This chain's CDR3 is CASSHQGNEQFF. CDR3 sequence (DNA): TGTGCCAGCAGCCATCAAGGGAATGAGCAGTTCTTC.

The chain recombines TRBV2 with TRBJ2-7, with TRBD1 matching 10 bases. The ends lost 3 bases at V and 5 bases at J; junction bases unmatched: 7. This CDR3 comprises 15 residues. Germline CDR1 SNHLY, CDR2 FYNNEI. Here the CDR3 reads CASSEGRTGGHEQYF. The CDR3 DNA sequence: TGTGCCAGCAGTGAGGGACGGACAGGGGGGCACGAGCAGTACTTC.

This clone has just a few counts. The chain joins TRBV2 to TRBJ2-5, with 8 bases matching TRBD2. Germline-derived CDR1 and CDR2 are SNHLY and FYNNEI. The CDR3 consists of 15 residues. V gave up 6 bases and J gave up 2 bases; unmatched junction bases: 8. The CDR3 is CASRRVLAVQETQYF. The CDR3 nucleotides read TGTGCCAGCAGGAGGGTACTAGCGGTTCAAGAGACCCAGTACTTC.

This clone has at least ten counts. The rearrangement joins TRBV9 to TRBJ2-7; D is perhaps TRBD1 (6 bases). The V end lost 3 bases, the J end lost 1 base, and 11 bases lay between the germline ends. The CDR3 is made up of 14 amino acids. Germline V gene data show CDR1 as SGDLS and CDR2 as YYNGEE. The CDR3 bases are TGTGCCAGCAGCGAGGGACACGAGTCCTACGAGCAGTACTTC. The encoded protein is CASSEGHESYEQYF.

CDR3 residues: CASSLTTSGDTQYF. CDR3 sequence (DNA): TGTGCCAGCAGTTTGACGACAAGCGGGGATACGCAGTATTTT. The gene calls are TRBV27 and TRBJ2-3; possibly TRBD2 for D (6 bases). Trimming shortened V by 3 bases and J by 6 bases, and 13 bases separated the two germline ends. There are 14 residues in the CDR3. The germline gives CDR1 MNHEY, CDR2 SMNVEV (reference sequence).

This clone occurred a few times. The chain uses TRBV5-1 and TRBJ1-1; D not certain. The CDR3 has 14 amino acids. V was cut by 3 bases and J by 3 bases, with 12 bases left in between. Germline values: CDR1 SGHRS, CDR2 YFSETQ. CDR3 sequence: CASSSPGSHTEAFF. The DNA of the CDR3 is TGCGCCAGCAGCTCCCCCGGATCTCACACTGAAGCTTTCTTT.

This clone was picked up a small number of times. J is TRBJ2-1 and V is TRBV30, with 7 positions matching TRBD2. V lost 2 bases, J lost 9 bases, and 4 bases stayed unmatched. The CDR3 totals 12 residues. CDR1 and CDR2 (germline): GTSNPN, SVGIG (reference sequence). The CDR3 nucleotides are TGTGCCTGGAGTATAAGCGGGATTGAGCAGTTCTTC. Protein product: CAWSISGIEQFF.

V usage is TRBV7-9 and J usage is TRBJ1-4; TRBD1 matches 8 bases. The CDR3 is 18 residues long. V lost 3 bases to trimming and J lost 3 bases; unmatched junction nucleotides: 12. Germline CDR1 and CDR2: SEHNR and FQNEAQ (reference sequence). The CDR3 loop is CASSFPTPRGLANEKLFF. CDR3 bases: TGTGCCAGCAGCTTCCCCACGCCCAGGGGGCTGGCTAATGAAAAACTGTTTTTT. The whole variable domain, remainder taken from reference TRBV7-9 and TRBJ1-4, is DTGVSQNPRHKITKRGQNVTFRCDPISEHNRLYWYRQTLGQGPEFLTYFQNEAQLEKSRLLSDRFSAERPKGSFSTLEIQRTEQGDSAMYLCASSFPTPRGLANEKLFFGSGTQLSVL.

V usage is TRBV6-5 and J usage is TRBJ2-7, with 9 bases identical to TRBD1. J gave up 3 bases and V 6 bases, and 3 bases lay outside the gene matches. In germline, CDR1 is MNHEY, CDR2 SVGAGI. The CDR3 loop spans 13 amino acids. The CDR3 sequence is CASSTGGGYEQYF. The CDR3 region has the DNA TGTGCCAGCAGCACAGGGGGCGGCTACGAGCAGTACTTC.

This clone was seen a handful of times. The CDR3 bases are TGCGCCAGCAGCCCTCGGACAGGGGCGGATGGCTACACCTTC. Protein product: CASSPRTGADGYTF. V and J are TRBV5-1 and TRBJ1-2; 9 nucleotides line up with TRBD1. The germline gives CDR1 SGHRS, CDR2 YFSETQ. Trimming took 4 bases from V and 6 from J; bases not matched to a gene: 7. The CDR3 loop spans 14 amino acids.